These 14 T cell receptor beta chains came from one sample sequenced in a study of CD8 T cells in Susac syndrome. It was with random hexamers that 0.5 to 1 ug RNA was reverse transcribed. TCRdb used MiXCR to reprocess the immunoSEQ multiplex PCR reads, holding one entry per CDR3 protein. The sample includes 120,000 or so distinct CDR3 sequences, roughly 94% of them seen just once. The sequenced sample consisted of CD4+ T cells from PBMCs. These receptor sequences come from a human donor with multiple sclerosis.

The chain combines TRBV10-3 with TRBJ2-7; perhaps D is TRBD1 or TRBD2 (5 bases each). Germline V CDR1 and CDR2: ENHRY, SYGVKD. Trimming took 4 bases from V and 4 from J, leaving 11 bases between them. The CDR3 has 13 residues. The CDR3 loop reads CAISGGTIYEQYF. The CDR3 DNA is TGTGCCATCAGTGGGGGGACCATATACGAGCAGTACTTC.

V usage is TRBV19 and J usage is TRBJ1-1, with unresolved D. V lost 2 bases and J lost 4, with 2 bases in between. The CDR3 is 11 amino acids. CDR1 is LNHDA, CDR2 SQIVND, per germline (reference sequence). The CDR3 nucleotides are TGTGCCAGTAGTATATTCACTGAAGCTTTCTTT. Protein: CASSIFTEAFF.

The chain has TRBV6-5 and TRBJ2-1, with 10 nucleotides matching TRBD1. With V trimmed by 4 bases and J by 9 bases, 6 bases remained unmatched. Per germline, CDR1 MNHEY and CDR2 SVGAGI. This CDR3 spans 14 amino acids. CDR3 amino acids: CASSSRTGGGEQFF. DNA for the CDR3: TGTGCCAGCAGTTCCCGGACAGGGGGGGGTGAGCAGTTCTTC.

The genes are TRBV4-2 and TRBJ2-2; D remains ambiguous. Between the trimmed V and J ends, which lost 0 bases and 1 base, there was a span of 9 bases. CDR3 length: 16 residues. Germline V lookup: CDR1 LGHNA, CDR2 YNFKEQ. DNA of the CDR3: TGTGCCAGCAGCCAAGATTCCAGCCGGAACACCGGGGAGCTGTTTTTT. This encodes CASSQDSSRNTGELFF.

This rearrangement joins TRBV6-2 or TRBV6-3 to TRBJ2-1; 7 nucleotides align to TRBD1. Germline V gives CDR1 MNHEY, CDR2 SVGEGT. This CDR3 comprises 15 residues. With V trimmed by 8 bases and J by 12 bases, 19 bases remained unmatched. CDR3 amino acids: CASRRGRAYNEWQFF. CDR3 in DNA: TGTGCCAGCCGAAGGGGGCGAGCCTACAATGAATGGCAGTTCTTC.

This sequence joins TRBV3-1 and TRBJ2-1; TRBD2 agrees at 7 bases. The CDR3 is 15 residues long. Per germline, CDR1 LGHDT and CDR2 YNNKEL (reference sequence). V lost 6 bases, J lost 9 bases, and 14 bases stayed unmatched. CDR3 protein: CASSPTAGSGGEQFF. CDR3 DNA sequence: TGTGCCAGCAGTCCGACGGCAGGTTCGGGAGGTGAGCAGTTCTTC.

V gene TRBV5-4 combines with J gene TRBJ2-3; 9 bases align to TRBD1. The germline CDR1 and CDR2 sequences are SGHNT and YYREEE (reference sequence). This CDR3 has 14 residues. The ends lost 4 bases at V and 4 bases at J; junction bases unmatched: 4. The CDR3 is CASSQQGAADTQYF. The DNA for the CDR3 is TGTGCCAGCAGCCAACAGGGGGCGGCAGATACGCAGTATTTT.

CDR3: CSAPSGTGILYEQYF. CDR3 nucleotide sequence: TGCAGTGCACCCTCCGGGACAGGCATCCTCTACGAGCAGTACTTC. The chain carries TRBV20-1 and TRBJ2-7; 8 nucleotides align to TRBD1. The germline gives CDR1 DFQATT, CDR2 SNEGSKA (reference sequence). J gave up 3 bases and V 6 bases, and 13 bases lay outside the gene matches. The CDR3 sequence is 15 residues long.

The genes are TRBV7-7 and TRBJ2-1, with D hard to call. CDR1 and CDR2 from the germline V gene are SSHAT and FNYEAQ (reference sequence). The ends were cut back, 3 bases at V and 8 bases at J, with 11 bases in the middle. There are 13 residues in the CDR3. CDR3 in amino acids: CASSLGNSDEQFF. In DNA form, the CDR3 reads TGTGCCAGCAGCTTGGGGAATTCCGATGAGCAGTTCTTC. The whole variable domain, remainder taken from reference TRBV7-7 and TRBJ2-1, is GAGVSQSPRYKVTKRGQDVTLRCDPISSHATLYWYQQALGQGPEFLTYFNYEAQPDKSGLPSDRFSAERPEGSISTLTIQRTEQRDSAMYRCASSLGNSDEQFFGPGTRLTVL.

The V and J genes are TRBV4-3 and TRBJ2-6, with D perhaps matching TRBD1 (5 bases). The V gene lost 0 bases and the J gene lost 2 bases, with 14 bases spanning the gap. CDR1 is LGHNA, CDR2 YSLEER, per germline. The CDR3 is made up of 18 amino acids. This CDR3 is CASSQDFFGAAGANVLTF. The CDR3 nucleotides are TGCGCCAGCAGCCAAGATTTCTTTGGGGCAGCTGGGGCCAACGTCCTGACTTTC.

Here the CDR3 reads CSARPTGENYGYTF. CDR3 coding DNA: TGCAGTGCACGCCCGACAGGGGAAAACTATGGCTACACCTTC. This chain uses TRBV20-1 with TRBJ1-2; 8 bases match TRBD1. Unmatched junction bases numbered 8, after V lost 6 bases and J lost 2 bases. Per the germline V gene, CDR1 is DFQATT and CDR2 is SNEGSKA (reference sequence). The CDR3 sequence is 14 residues long.

V gene TRBV6-6 combines with J gene TRBJ2-5; possible D gene TRBD1, 5 bases. The germline gives CDR1 MNHNY, CDR2 SVGAGI (reference sequence). CDR3 size: 13 residues. The germline V and J ends were trimmed by 4 bases and 5 bases, with 11 bases remaining between them. The CDR3 region is CASSWGGGETQYF. DNA of the CDR3: TGTGCCAGCAGTTGGGGCGGTGGGGAGACCCAGTACTTC.

The gene calls are TRBV5-1 and TRBJ2-1; 13 bases align to TRBD2. The CDR3 has 13 residues. Germline CDR1 SGHRS, CDR2 YFSETQ. The ends lost 4 bases at V and 12 bases at J; junction bases unmatched: 4. The CDR3 reads CASSGTSGKMQFF. In DNA form, the CDR3 reads TGCGCCAGCAGCGGGACTAGCGGGAAAATGCAGTTCTTC.

V gene TRBV12-3 or TRBV12-4 combines with J gene TRBJ2-1, with D possibly matching TRBD2 (6 bases). Deletions cut 5 bases from V and 4 bases from J, with 12 bases between. This CDR3 comprises 14 residues. The CDR3 region has the DNA TGTGCCAGCAGTCCTGTCGGGAGATACAATGAGCAGTTCTTC. It encodes CASSPVGRYNEQFF.